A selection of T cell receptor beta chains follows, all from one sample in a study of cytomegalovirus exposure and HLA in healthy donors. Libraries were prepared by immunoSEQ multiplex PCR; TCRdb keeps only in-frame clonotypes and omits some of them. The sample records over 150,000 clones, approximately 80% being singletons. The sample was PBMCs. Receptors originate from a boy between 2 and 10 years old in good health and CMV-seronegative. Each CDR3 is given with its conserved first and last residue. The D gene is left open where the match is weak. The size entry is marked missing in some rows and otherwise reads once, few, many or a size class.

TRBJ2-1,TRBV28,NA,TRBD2,CASSTSGGSSYNEQFF,TGTGCCAGCAGCACTAGCGGGGGGAGCTCCTACAATGAGCAGTTCTTC
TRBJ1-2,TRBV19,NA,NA,CASSTTGFPAYGYTF,TGTGCCAGTAGTACTACAGGGTTCCCTGCCTATGGCTACACCTTC
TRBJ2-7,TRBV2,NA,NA,CASSIAVSSYEQYF,TGTGCCAGCAGTATAGCGGTTAGCTCCTACGAGCAGTACTTC
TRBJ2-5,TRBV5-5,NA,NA,CASSLALETQYF,TGTGCCAGCAGCTTGGCCCTCGAGACCCAGTACTTC
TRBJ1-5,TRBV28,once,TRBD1,CASSLPGTANQPQHF,TGTGCCAGCAGTTTACCCGGGACAGCTAATCAGCCCCAGCATTTT
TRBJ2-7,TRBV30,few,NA,CAWSRQTYEQYF,TGTGCCTGGAGTAGACAGACCTACGAGCAGTACTTC
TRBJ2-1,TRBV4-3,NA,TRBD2,CASSQDLTGAGGPYNEQFF,TGCGCCAGCAGCCAAGACCTGACCGGGGCGGGAGGGCCCTACAATGAGCAGTTCTTC
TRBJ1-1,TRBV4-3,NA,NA,CASSQGLGTLGTEAFF,TGCGCCAGCAGCCAGGGTTTGGGGACTTTGGGGACTGAAGCTTTCTTT
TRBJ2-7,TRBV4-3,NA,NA,CASSQDTASPYEQYF,TGCGCCAGCAGCCAAGACACCGCTAGTCCCTACGAGCAGTACTTC
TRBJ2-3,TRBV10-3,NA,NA,CAISEKRSSTDTQYF,TGTGCCATCAGTGAGAAACGGAGTAGCACAGATACGCAGTATTTT
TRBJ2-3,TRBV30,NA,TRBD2,CAWSRGGTTDTQYF,TGTGCCTGGAGTCGGGGGGGGACCACAGATACGCAGTATTTT
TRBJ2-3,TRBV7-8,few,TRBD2,CASSLEAGGRDTQYF,TGTGCCAGCAGCTTAGAGGCGGGGGGGCGGGATACGCAGTATTTT
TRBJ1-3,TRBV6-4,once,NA,CASGKRLISGNTIYF,TGTGCCAGCGGTAAGAGACTAATCTCTGGAAACACCATATATTTT
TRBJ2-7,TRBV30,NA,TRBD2,CAWSVGLAANYEQYF,TGTGCCTGGAGTGTAGGACTAGCGGCGAACTACGAGCAGTACTTC
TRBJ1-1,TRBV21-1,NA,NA,CASSKRIGTGGTEAFF,TGTGCCAGCAGCAAACGGATCGGGACAGGGGGTACTGAAGCTTTCTTT
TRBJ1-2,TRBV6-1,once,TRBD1,CASSERGPTYGYTF,TGTGCCAGCAGCGAAAGGGGGCCAACCTATGGCTACACCTTC
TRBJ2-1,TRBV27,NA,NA,CASRSAETSYNEQFF,TGTGCCAGCAGATCAGCGGAAACCTCCTACAATGAGCAGTTCTTC
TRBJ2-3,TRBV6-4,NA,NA,CASSEGRGRDTQYF,TGTGCCAGCAGTGAAGGCAGGGGTCGAGATACGCAGTATTTT
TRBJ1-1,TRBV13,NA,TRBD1,CASSSLQQGPDTEAFF,TGTGCCAGCAGCTCACTCCAACAGGGGCCGGACACTGAAGCTTTCTTT
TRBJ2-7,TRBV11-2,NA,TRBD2,CASSLVPLPSGILTHEQYF,TGTGCCAGCAGCTTAGTTCCCCTACCTAGCGGGATTTTAACCCACGAGCAGTACTTC
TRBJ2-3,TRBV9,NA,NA,CASSPFSTDTQYF,TGTGCCAGCAGCCCATTCAGCACAGATACGCAGTATTTT
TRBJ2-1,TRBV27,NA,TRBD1,CASSVDRVGYNEQFF,TGTGCCAGCAGTGTCGACAGGGTAGGCTACAATGAGCAGTTCTTC
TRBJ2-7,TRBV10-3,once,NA,CAISEAGSSYEQYF,TGTGCCATCAGTGAGGCCGGGTCATCCTACGAGCAGTACTTC
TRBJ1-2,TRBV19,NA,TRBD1,CASSPGQGDYGYTF,TGTGCCAGTAGCCCAGGACAGGGTGACTATGGCTACACCTTC
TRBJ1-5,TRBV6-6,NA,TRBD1,CASSYSTGDNQPQHF,TGTGCCAGCAGTTACTCGACAGGGGACAATCAGCCCCAGCATTTT
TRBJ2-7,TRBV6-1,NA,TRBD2,CASSKTSGSSYEQYF,TGTGCCAGCAGTAAGACTAGCGGAAGCTCCTACGAGCAGTACTTC
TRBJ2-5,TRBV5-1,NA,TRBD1,CASRGGVETQYF,TGCGCCAGCAGAGGGGGCGTTGAGACCCAGTACTTC
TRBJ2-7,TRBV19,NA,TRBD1,CASSPRQGWVDYEQYF,TGTGCCAGTAGTCCCCGACAGGGGTGGGTGGACTACGAGCAGTACTTC
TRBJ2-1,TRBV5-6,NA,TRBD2,CASSFPGGEQFF,TGTGCCAGCAGCTTCCCGGGGGGGGAGCAGTTCTTC
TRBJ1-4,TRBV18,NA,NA,CASSELRGTNEKLFF,TGTGCCAGCTCGGAACTCAGGGGAACTAATGAAAAACTGTTTTTT
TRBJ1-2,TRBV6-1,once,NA,CASSASQGHYGYTF,TGTGCCAGCAGTGCCTCACAGGGCCACTATGGCTACACCTTC
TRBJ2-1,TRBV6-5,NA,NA,CASSIQGIWNNEQFF,TGTGCCAGCAGTATACAGGGCATATGGAACAATGAGCAGTTCTTC
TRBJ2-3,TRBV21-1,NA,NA,CASSKLGSSGDSTDTQYF,TGTGCCAGCAGCAAGCTAGGAAGTAGCGGCGACAGCACAGATACGCAGTATTTT
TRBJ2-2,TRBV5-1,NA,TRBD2,CASSPLAGGPGELFF,TGCGCCAGCAGCCCGTTAGCGGGGGGGCCCGGGGAGCTGTTTTTT
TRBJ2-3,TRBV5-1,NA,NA,CASSYGIPGADTQYF,TGCGCCAGCAGTTACGGGATTCCCGGGGCAGATACGCAGTATTTT
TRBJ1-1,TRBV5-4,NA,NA,CASSQTVGGNTEAFF,TGTGCCAGCAGCCAGACAGTGGGGGGGAACACTGAAGCTTTCTTT
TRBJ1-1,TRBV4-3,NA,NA,CASSQGGELATEAFF,TGCGCCAGCAGCCAAGGGGGGGAATTGGCCACTGAAGCTTTCTTT
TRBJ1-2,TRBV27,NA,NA,CASSPRGVSGGGYTF,TGTGCCAGCAGTCCCCGGGGGGTTTCCGGGGGAGGCTACACCTTC
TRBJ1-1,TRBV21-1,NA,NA,CASGDREAFF,TGTGCCAGCGGAGACAGGGAGGCTTTCTTT
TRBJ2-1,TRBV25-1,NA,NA,CASSRGKGPNEQFF,TGTGCCAGCAGTCGCGGGAAGGGCCCTAATGAGCAGTTCTTC
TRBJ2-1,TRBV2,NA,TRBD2,CASSLREYSYNEQFF,TGTGCCAGCAGTTTGCGGGAGTACTCCTACAATGAGCAGTTCTTC
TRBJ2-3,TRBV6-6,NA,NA,CASSYLSFDSDTQYF,TGTGCCAGCAGTTACTTGTCCTTCGACAGCGATACGCAGTATTTT
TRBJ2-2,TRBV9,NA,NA,CASSVTARGTGELFF,TGTGCCAGCAGCGTAACTGCTCGGGGGACCGGGGAGCTGTTTTTT
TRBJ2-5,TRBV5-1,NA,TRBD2,CASSLVLAGGRPQETQYF,TGCGCCAGCAGCTTGGTGCTAGCGGGAGGGCGCCCACAAGAGACCCAGTACTTC
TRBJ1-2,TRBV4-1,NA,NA,CASSQIGASYGYTF,TGCGCCAGCAGCCAAATTGGGGCAAGCTATGGCTACACCTTC
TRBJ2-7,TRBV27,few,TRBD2,CASSLVRGTEQYF,TGTGCCAGCAGTTTAGTGCGGGGGACCGAGCAGTACTTC
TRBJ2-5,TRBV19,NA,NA,CASSRDTQETQYF,TGTGCCAGCTCCCGGGACACTCAAGAGACCCAGTACTTC
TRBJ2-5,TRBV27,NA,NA,CASSEDQETQYF,TGTGCCAGCAGTGAGGACCAAGAGACCCAGTACTTC
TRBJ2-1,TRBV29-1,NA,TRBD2,CSVVRGVGGNEQFF,TGCAGCGTTGTTCGCGGGGTGGGGGGGAATGAGCAGTTCTTC
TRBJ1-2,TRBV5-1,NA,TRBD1,CASSQYPGQVYGYTF,TGCGCCAGCAGCCAATACCCGGGACAGGTCTATGGCTACACCTTC
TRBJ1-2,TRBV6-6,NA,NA,CASSSDSRGYTF,TGTGCCAGCAGTTCCGACAGTAGAGGCTACACCTTC
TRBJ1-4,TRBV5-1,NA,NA,CASRERPNEKLFF,TGCGCCAGCAGAGAGAGGCCTAATGAAAAACTGTTTTTT
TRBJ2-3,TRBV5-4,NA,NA,CASSLVVSDTQYF,TGTGCCAGCAGCTTGGTAGTCTCAGATACGCAGTATTTT
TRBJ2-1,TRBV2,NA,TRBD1,CASSDETGYEQFF,TGTGCCAGCAGTGACGAGACAGGGTATGAGCAGTTCTTC
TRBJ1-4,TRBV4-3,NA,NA,CASSQWHTLTSTNEKLFF,TGCGCCAGCAGCCAATGGCATACCTTAACGTCAACTAATGAAAAACTGTTTTTT
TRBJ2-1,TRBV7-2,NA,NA,CASSSQGYNEQFF,TGTGCCAGCAGCTCACAGGGTTACAATGAGCAGTTCTTC
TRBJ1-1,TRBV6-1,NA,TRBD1,CASSDSGTGTTEAFF,TGTGCCAGCAGTGACTCCGGGACAGGGACCACTGAAGCTTTCTTT